Detailed here is one T cell receptor beta chain. No antigen is known for it. This CDR3 comprises 15 residues. The V gene lost 1 base and the J gene lost 2 bases, with 9 bases spanning the gap. The germline CDR1 and CDR2 sequences are SQVTM and ANQGSEA. The data are from a study of blood T cells in healthy people across ages. Study-wide results and caveats: Older individuals had lower TCR beta diversity per million T cells (the decline was roughly linear). A greater number of naive CD4+ cells and higher diversity distinguished long-lived donors from aged donors.

Then a second PCR, running roughly 7 to 12 cycles, was carried out with a sample-barcoded 5' primer and a J-beta primer mix. TCRdb reanalysed the 5' RACE reads using MiXCR and keeps one entry per CDR3 protein. The profile shows about 750,000 distinct CDR3 sequences, around half of them singletons. Each donor was a healthy Caucasian individual from Russia, aged about 6 to 100. Sequencing was performed on blood. The chain uses TRBV29-1 and TRBJ2-6; no firm D call. This receptor was obtained from an elderly man in good health. CDR3 loop: CSVEGRATGANVLTF. CDR3 bases: TGCAGCGTTGAAGGAAGGGCGACTGGGGCCAACGTCCTGACTTTC.